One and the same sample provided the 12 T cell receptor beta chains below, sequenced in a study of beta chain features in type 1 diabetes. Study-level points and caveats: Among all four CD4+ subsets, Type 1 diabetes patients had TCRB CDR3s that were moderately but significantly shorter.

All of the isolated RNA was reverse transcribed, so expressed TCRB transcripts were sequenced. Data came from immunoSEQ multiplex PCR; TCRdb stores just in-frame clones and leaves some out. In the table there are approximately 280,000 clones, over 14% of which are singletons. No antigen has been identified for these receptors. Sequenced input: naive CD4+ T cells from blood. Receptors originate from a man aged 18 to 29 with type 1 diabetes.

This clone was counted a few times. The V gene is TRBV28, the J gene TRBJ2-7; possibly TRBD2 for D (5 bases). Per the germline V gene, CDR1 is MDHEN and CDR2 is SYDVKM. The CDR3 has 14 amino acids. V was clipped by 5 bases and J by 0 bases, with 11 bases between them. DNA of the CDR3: TGTGCCAGCAGTCGGACTTGGAGCTCCTACGAGCAGTACTTC. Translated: CASSRTWSSYEQYF.

For the CDR3, the DNA is TGTGCCGCCCGACTAGCGGAGAACACCGGGGAGCTGTTTTTT. Its protein is CAARLAENTGELFF. J is TRBJ2-2 and V is TRBV2, with 9 positions matching TRBD2. The length of the CDR3 is 14 residues. Trimming took 11 bases from V and 1 from J; bases not matched to a gene: 5. Germline assignment: CDR1 SNHLY and CDR2 FYNNEI.

Written as DNA, the CDR3 is TGCGCCAGCAGCCCCGACAGAATCACAGATACGCAGTATTTT. This gives the protein CASSPDRITDTQYF. The chain uses TRBV5-1 and TRBJ2-3; a possible D gene is TRBD1 (5 bases). CDR3 length equals 14 residues. Per the germline V gene, CDR1 is SGHRS and CDR2 is YFSETQ. V lost 4 bases and J lost 2, with 11 bases in between.

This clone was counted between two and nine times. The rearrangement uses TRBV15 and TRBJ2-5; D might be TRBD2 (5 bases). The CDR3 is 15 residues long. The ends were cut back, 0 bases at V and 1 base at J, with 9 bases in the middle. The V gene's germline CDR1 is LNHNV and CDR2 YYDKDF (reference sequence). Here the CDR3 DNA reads TGTGCCACCAGCAGAGATCGAGGGCGCCAAGAGACCCAGTACTTC. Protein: CATSRDRGRQETQYF.

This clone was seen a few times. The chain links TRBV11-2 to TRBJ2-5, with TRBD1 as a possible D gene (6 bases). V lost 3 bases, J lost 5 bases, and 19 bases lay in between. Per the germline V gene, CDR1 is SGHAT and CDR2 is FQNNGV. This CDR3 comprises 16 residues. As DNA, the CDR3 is TGTGCCAGCAGCTTCGTCGGTGGCAGGGGCGGCGAGACCCAGTACTTC. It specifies CASSFVGGRGGETQYF. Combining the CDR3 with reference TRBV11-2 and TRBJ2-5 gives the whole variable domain EAGVAQSPRYKIIEKRQSVAFWCNPISGHATLYWYQQILGQGPKLLIQFQNNGVVDDSQLPKDRFSAERLKGVDSTLKIQPAKLEDSAVYLCASSFVGGRGGETQYFGPGTRLLVL.

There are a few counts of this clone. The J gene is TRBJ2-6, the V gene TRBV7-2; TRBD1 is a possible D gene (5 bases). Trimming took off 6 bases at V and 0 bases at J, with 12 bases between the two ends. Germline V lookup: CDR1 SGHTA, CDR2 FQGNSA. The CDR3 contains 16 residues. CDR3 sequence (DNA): TGTGCCAGCAGGTCCAGGGTTGACTCTGGGGCCAACGTCCTGACTTTC. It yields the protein CASRSRVDSGANVLTF.

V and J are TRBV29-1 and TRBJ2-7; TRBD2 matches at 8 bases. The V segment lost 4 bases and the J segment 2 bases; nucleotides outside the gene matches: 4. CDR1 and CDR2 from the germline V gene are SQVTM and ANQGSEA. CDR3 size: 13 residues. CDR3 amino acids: CSVGSGGTYEQYF. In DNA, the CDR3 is TGCAGCGTTGGAAGCGGGGGTACCTACGAGCAGTACTTC.

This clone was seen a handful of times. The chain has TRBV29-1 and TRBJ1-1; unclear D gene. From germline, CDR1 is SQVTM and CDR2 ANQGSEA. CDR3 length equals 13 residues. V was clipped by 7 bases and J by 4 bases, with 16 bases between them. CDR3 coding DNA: TGCAGCGCCGCGGGCACAAGGGCCACTGAAGCTTTCTTT. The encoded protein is CSAAGTRATEAFF.

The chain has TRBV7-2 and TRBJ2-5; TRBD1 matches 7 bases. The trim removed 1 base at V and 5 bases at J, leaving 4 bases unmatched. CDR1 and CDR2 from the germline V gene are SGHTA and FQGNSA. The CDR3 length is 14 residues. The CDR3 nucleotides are TGTGCCAGCAGCTTAGACAGGGGATGGGAGACCCAGTACTTC. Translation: CASSLDRGWETQYF. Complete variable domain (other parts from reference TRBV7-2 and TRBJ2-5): GAGVSQSPSNKVTEKGKDVELRCDPISGHTALYWYRQSLGQGLEFLIYFQGNSAPDKSGLPSDRFSAERTGGSVSTLTIQRTQQEDSAVYLCASSLDRGWETQYFGPGTRLLVL.

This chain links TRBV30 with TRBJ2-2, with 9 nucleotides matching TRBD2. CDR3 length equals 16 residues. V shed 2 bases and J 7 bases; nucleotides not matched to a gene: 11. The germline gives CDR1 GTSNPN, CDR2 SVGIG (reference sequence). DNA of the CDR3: TGTGCCTGGAGTACCCGTCGCGGGGGGGCGGGCGGGGAGCTGTTTTTT. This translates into CAWSTRRGGAGGELFF.

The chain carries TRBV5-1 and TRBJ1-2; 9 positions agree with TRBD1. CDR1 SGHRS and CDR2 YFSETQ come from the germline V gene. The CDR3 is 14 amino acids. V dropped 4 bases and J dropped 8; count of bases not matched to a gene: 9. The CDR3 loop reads CASSRAQGAEGYTF. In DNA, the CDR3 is TGCGCCAGCAGCCGGGCACAGGGGGCAGAAGGCTACACCTTC.

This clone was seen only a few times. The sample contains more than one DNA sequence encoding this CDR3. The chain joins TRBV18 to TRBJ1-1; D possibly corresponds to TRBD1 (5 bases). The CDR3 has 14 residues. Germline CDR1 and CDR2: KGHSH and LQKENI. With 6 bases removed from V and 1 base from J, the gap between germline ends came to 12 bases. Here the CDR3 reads CASSPRGGNTEAFF. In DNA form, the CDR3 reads TGTGCCAGCTCTCCCCGGGGGGGGAACACTGAAGCTTTCTTT.